Detailed here is one T cell receptor beta chain. Its antigen is not identified. Clones were read by immunoSEQ multiplex PCR, and TCRdb kept only the in-frame ones, dropping some. The profile shows more than 2,000,000 clones, more than 90% of them singletons. Splitting of CD4+ cells produced CD45RA+ naive and CD45RA-negative memory subsets. This sample was included in a study of shared clonotypes between healthy human individuals. Study results and caveats: Specimens sampled were limited to blood, with tissue repertoires likely differing. Memory subsets generally showed lower estimated richness than naive subsets. Generation of non-shared clonotypes was less probable than generation of clonotypes shared by all four donors.

The CDR3 spans 15 residues. Germline CDR1 is LGHNA and CDR2 is YSLEER. Trimming removed 1 base from V and 1 base from J, with 11 bases in between. This chain uses TRBV4-3 with TRBJ2-7; D may be TRBD1 (5 bases). The sample consisted of naive CD4+ T cells sorted from blood. Indicated subset: CD45RA+ positively selected. The sequence was obtained from a man aged 18 to 30 in good health. Written as DNA, the CDR3 is TGCGCCAGCAGCCAAGGGTTGACAGTATCCTACGAGCAGTACTTC. Translation: CASSQGLTVSYEQYF.